Below are 5 T cell receptor beta chains sequenced from a single sample in a study of cytomegalovirus exposure and HLA in healthy donors. Researchers ran the PCR with 60 Vbeta and 13 Jbeta primers. The method was immunoSEQ multiplex PCR; TCRdb's version includes in-frame clones alone and lacks a portion of them. The sample shows around 160,000 clones, about 79% of them seen only once. The sample was PBMCs. The receptors come from a man aged 50 to 59 in good health and CMV-seropositive.

The gene calls are TRBV19 and TRBJ1-6; 7 nucleotides match TRBD1. The CDR3 sequence is 14 residues long. The V gene's germline CDR1 is LNHDA and CDR2 SQIVND (reference sequence). The junction had 3 bases not matched to a gene; V was cut back by 3 bases and J by 7 bases. The CDR3 DNA is TGTGCCAGTAGTATGGGACAGACAAATTCACCCCTCCACTTT. This gives the protein CASSMGQTNSPLHF.

J is TRBJ2-3 and V is TRBV5-1, with D possibly TRBD1 on 5 matching bases. The CDR3 contains 12 residues. Germline V CDR1 and CDR2: SGHRS, YFSETQ. Between the trimmed V and J ends, which lost 7 bases and 6 bases, there was a span of 12 bases. CDR3 DNA: TGCGCCAGCCGAAAGGGGCCTGATACGCAGTATTTT. Protein: CASRKGPDTQYF.

The V call is TRBV29-1, the J call TRBJ2-1; 10 nucleotides agree with TRBD1. V shed 4 bases, J shed 9 bases, and the junction held 6 bases outside the gene matches. This CDR3 spans 13 amino acids. Germline assignment: CDR1 SQVTM and CDR2 ANQGSEA. CDR3: CSVGFGTGAEQFF. The CDR3 DNA follows: TGCAGCGTTGGGTTCGGGACAGGGGCTGAGCAGTTCTTC.

J is TRBJ2-2 and V is TRBV4-1; D might be TRBD2 (5 bases). Trimming removed 4 bases from V and 1 base from J, with 10 bases in between. CDR3 length: 15 residues. Germline CDR1 MGHRA, CDR2 YSYEKL. The CDR3, as DNA: TGCGCCAGCAGCCGCCCTCGGGGGAACACCGGGGAGCTGTTTTTT. Protein sequence: CASSRPRGNTGELFF.

The chain recombines TRBV6-5 with TRBJ2-3; D is undetermined. The CDR3 totals 13 residues. V dropped 0 bases and J dropped 5 bases, with 6 bases sitting between them. Germline V lookup: CDR1 MNHEY, CDR2 SVGAGI. This chain's CDR3 is CASSYSTGDTQYF. The CDR3 bases are TGTGCCAGCAGTTACTCGACGGGAGATACGCAGTATTTT.